Listed below are T cell receptor beta chains from one sample, sequenced in a study of shared clonotypes between healthy human individuals. Repertoires were generated with immunoSEQ multiplex PCR, while TCRdb's copy carries only in-frame clones and drops some. The table records approximately 470,000 clones, about 72% of them present only once. The sequenced material came from PBMCs. The receptors stem from a woman in her thirties or forties in good health. Some clones in this sample may be carry-over from other donors' samples. CDR3s include the opening cysteine and the closing phenylalanine or tryptophan. A D gene is named only where the DNA matches it firmly. Only some rows state a clone size, as once, few, many or a class for expanded clones.

.,TRBJ2-7,once,TRBV4-2,TGTGCCAGCAGCCTATCGGTCGGCGAGCAGTACTTC,CASSLSVGEQYF
.,TRBJ1-1,.,TRBV19,TGTGCCAGCCAGATGAACACTGAAGCTTTCTTT,CASQMNTEAFF
.,TRBJ2-5,.,TRBV30,TGTGCCCGCCGTTCGGACACCCAAGAGACCCAGTACTTC,CARRSDTQETQYF
.,TRBJ2-1,once,TRBV4-2,TGTGCCAGCAGCCCCCCGGGAGAGGCAAACTACAATGAGCAGTTCTTC,CASSPPGEANYNEQFF
TRBD2,TRBJ2-1,.,TRBV11-2,TGTGCCAGCAGCTTATATAGGACTAGCGGGAGGGCCCGAGATGAGCAGTTCTTC,CASSLYRTSGRARDEQFF
.,TRBJ2-7,few,TRBV5-1,TGCGCCAGCAGCTTTCAGGGGTCCTACGAGCAGTACTTC,CASSFQGSYEQYF
.,TRBJ2-1,once,TRBV5-1,TGCGCCAGCAGCTTGGGACAGAGGAACAATGAGCAGTTCTTC,CASSLGQRNNEQFF
TRBD2,TRBJ2-1,.,TRBV25-1,TGTGCCAGCAGCCCGCTAGCGGGAGGGCCGTACTACAATGAGCAGTTCTTC,CASSPLAGGPYYNEQFF
.,TRBJ1-2,.,TRBV18,TGTGCCAGCTCACCACCAGGGTTGGGGCCGGTGGATGGCTACACCTTC,CASSPPGLGPVDGYTF
TRBD2,TRBJ2-3,.,TRBV5-1,TGCGCCAGCAGTGGTGCGGGAGGAGACACAGATACGCAGTATTTT,CASSGAGGDTDTQYF
TRBD2,TRBJ2-1,.,TRBV7-2,TGTGCCAGCAGCCCGAGCGGGAGGGGGAACAATGAGCAGTTCTTC,CASSPSGRGNNEQFF
.,TRBJ2-1,few,TRBV7-9,TGTGCCAGCGGGGTGGGGGGCGCAGATGAGCAGTTCTTC,CASGVGGADEQFF
.,TRBJ2-7,once,TRBV6-5,TGTGCCAGCAGACGGCAGACAGTCTACCCCTACGAGCAGTACTTC,CASRRQTVYPYEQYF
TRBD2,TRBJ2-7,few,TRBV5-6,TGTGCCAGCAGCTTTACCTGGGGAGGGATCGAGCAGTACTTC,CASSFTWGGIEQYF
.,TRBJ2-2,.,TRBV29-1,TGCAGCGTTGAAGCCCGGGGGCAGAACACCGGGGAGCTGTTTTTT,CSVEARGQNTGELFF
.,TRBJ1-2,few,TRBV7-2,TGTGCCAGCAGTCTAGGGCAGATGATTGGCTACACCTTC,CASSLGQMIGYTF
.,TRBJ1-4,.,TRBV7-9,TGTGCCAGCAGCTTGGAACACCATAATGAAAAACTGTTTTTT,CASSLEHHNEKLFF
.,TRBJ1-4,.,TRBV29-1,TGCAGCGCAAATCATGGTGAAAAACTGTTTTTT,CSANHGEKLFF
.,TRBJ2-7,.,TRBV5-4,TGTGCCAGCAGCCTTGTGGGGGGCTACGAGCAGTACTTC,CASSLVGGYEQYF
TRBD1,TRBJ1-2,.,TRBV9,TGTGCCAGCAGCGTGGGACAGGGGGACCTCTATGGCTACACCTTC,CASSVGQGDLYGYTF
TRBD1,TRBJ2-3,.,TRBV6-5,TGTGCCAGCAGGGGGACAGGAACAGATACGCAGTATTTT,CASRGTGTDTQYF
.,TRBJ2-6,.,TRBV18,TGTGCCAGCTCACCAGAGGGCCCTGGAGGGGCCAACGTCCTGACTTTC,CASSPEGPGGANVLTF
.,TRBJ2-2,.,TRBV30,TGTGCCTGGAGCGCCGGGAGGAACACCGGGGAGCTGTTTTTT,CAWSAGRNTGELFF
TRBD1,TRBJ1-1,.,TRBV6-1,TGTGCCAGCAGTGTTGAACGACAGGGAAGAGCTTTCTTT,CASSVERQGRAFF
.,TRBJ2-3,.,TRBV27,TGTGCCAGCAGTTTATCTGGGGCTAGCACAGATACGCAGTATTTT,CASSLSGASTDTQYF
.,TRBJ1-5,few,TRBV4-1,TGCGCCAGCAGCCAGGGGGCCACAATCAATCAGCCCCAGCATTTT,CASSQGATINQPQHF
.,TRBJ2-2,.,TRBV9,TGTGCCAGCAGCAAGCAGGGGAGGTACACCGGGGAGCTGTTTTTT,CASSKQGRYTGELFF
.,TRBJ1-1,.,TRBV6-6,TGTGCCAGCAGTTTACGGGCTGGGGCGAACACTGAAGCTTTCTTT,CASSLRAGANTEAFF
TRBD2,TRBJ2-7,.,TRBV5-1,TGCGCCAGCAGCTTGGCCCCTAGCGGGAGTCTATACGAGCAGTACTTC,CASSLAPSGSLYEQYF
.,TRBJ1-2,once,TRBV11-2,TGTGCCAGCAGCGAGGACATATTAAGCTATGGCTACACCTTC,CASSEDILSYGYTF
.,TRBJ1-5,few,TRBV28,TGTGCCAGCAGTCAGACAGAGTCCCTCCTCTATAGCAATCAGCCCCAGCATTTT,CASSQTESLLYSNQPQHF
.,TRBJ2-1,.,TRBV7-9,TGTGCCAGCAGCTTCATCCCAGGCAATGAGCAGTTCTTC,CASSFIPGNEQFF
.,TRBJ2-7,.,TRBV10-3,TGTGCCATCAGTGAACGGGGGGCCCCGTACGAGCAGTACTTC,CAISERGAPYEQYF
.,TRBJ1-2,.,TRBV29-1,TGCAGCGCCTGGACAGTTAACTATGGCTACACCTTC,CSAWTVNYGYTF
.,TRBJ1-2,once,TRBV10-1,TGCGCCAGCAGTGAGTCGGGCAGGGACGATGGCTACACCTTC,CASSESGRDDGYTF
.,TRBJ1-5,.,TRBV2,TGTGCCGGCGGTACCCCGGGCGGTCAGCCCCAGCATTTT,CAGGTPGGQPQHF
TRBD1,TRBJ2-7,.,TRBV28,TGTGCCAGCAGTTCGTCCGGGACAGGGACGAATGAGCAGTACTTC,CASSSSGTGTNEQYF
.,TRBJ1-3,.,TRBV27,TGTGCCAGCAGCACTAGGGCCACTGGAAACACCATATATTTT,CASSTRATGNTIYF
TRBD1,TRBJ2-3,.,TRBV5-5,TGTGCCAGCAGTAGACAGGGAGGCACAGATACGCAGTATTTT,CASSRQGGTDTQYF
.,TRBJ1-5,.,TRBV7-9,TGTGCCAGCAGCTTAGGGACCGCGTACCAGCCCCAGCATTTT,CASSLGTAYQPQHF
TRBD1,TRBJ2-5,.,TRBV29-1,TGCAGCGTAGACCCGACAGGGGTCGAGACCCAGTACTTC,CSVDPTGVETQYF
.,TRBJ2-5,.,TRBV11-2,TGTGCCAGCAGTACGGGACTTCAAGAGACCCAGTACTTC,CASSTGLQETQYF
.,TRBJ2-5,.,TRBV5-4,TGTGCCAGCAGCAGAGGGGGATTGCGGGTTATCGAGGAGACCCAGTACTTC,CASSRGGLRVIEETQYF